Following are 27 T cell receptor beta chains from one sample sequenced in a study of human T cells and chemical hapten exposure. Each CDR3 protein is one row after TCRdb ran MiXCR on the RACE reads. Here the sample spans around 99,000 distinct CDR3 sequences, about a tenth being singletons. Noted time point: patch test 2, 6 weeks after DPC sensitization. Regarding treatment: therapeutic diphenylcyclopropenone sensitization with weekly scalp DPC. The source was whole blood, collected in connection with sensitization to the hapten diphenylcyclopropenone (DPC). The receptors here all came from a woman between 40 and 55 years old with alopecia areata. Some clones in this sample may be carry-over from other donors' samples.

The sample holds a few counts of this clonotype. As DNA, the CDR3 is TGTGCCAGCAGTTCAGGGACAGGGGTTTCACCCCTCCACTTT. Amino acids: CASSSGTGVSPLHF. The chain has TRBV27 and TRBJ1-6; 10 nucleotides match TRBD1. Germline CDR1 and CDR2: MNHEY and SMNVEV (reference sequence). The CDR3 length is 14 residues. The J segment lost 9 bases and the V segment lost 4 bases, leaving 3 bases of the junction unmatched.

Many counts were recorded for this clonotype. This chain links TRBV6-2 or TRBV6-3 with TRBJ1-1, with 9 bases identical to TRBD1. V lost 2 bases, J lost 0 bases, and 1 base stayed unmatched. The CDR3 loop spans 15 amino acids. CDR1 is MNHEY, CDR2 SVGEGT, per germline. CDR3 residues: CASSYGTGMNTEAFF. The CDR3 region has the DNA TGTGCCAGCAGTTACGGGACAGGGATGAACACTGAAGCTTTCTTT.

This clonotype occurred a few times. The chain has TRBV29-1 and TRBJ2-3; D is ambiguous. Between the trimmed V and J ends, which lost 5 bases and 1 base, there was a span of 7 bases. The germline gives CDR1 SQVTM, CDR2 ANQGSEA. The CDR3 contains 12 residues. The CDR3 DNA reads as TGCAGCGTTCGTTGGGGCACAGATACGCAGTATTTT. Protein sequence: CSVRWGTDTQYF.

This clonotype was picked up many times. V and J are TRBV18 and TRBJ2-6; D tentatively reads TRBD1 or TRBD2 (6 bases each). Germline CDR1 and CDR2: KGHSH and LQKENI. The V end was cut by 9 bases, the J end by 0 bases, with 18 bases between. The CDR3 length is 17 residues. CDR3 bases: TGTGCCAGTCAACCGGGCAGGGGAGGCTCTGGGGCCAACGTCCTGACTTTC. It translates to CASQPGRGGSGANVLTF.

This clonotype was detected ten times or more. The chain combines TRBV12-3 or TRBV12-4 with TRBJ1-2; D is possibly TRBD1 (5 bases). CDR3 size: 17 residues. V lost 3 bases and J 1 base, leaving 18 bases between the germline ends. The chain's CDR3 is CASSFYLEGLLNYGYTF. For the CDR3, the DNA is TGTGCCAGCAGTTTTTATTTAGAGGGACTTCTTAACTATGGCTACACCTTC.

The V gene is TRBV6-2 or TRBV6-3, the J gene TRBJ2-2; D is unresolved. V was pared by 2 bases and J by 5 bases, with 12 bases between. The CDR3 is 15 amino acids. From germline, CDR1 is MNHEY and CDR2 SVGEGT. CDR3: CASSYPVWRTGELFF. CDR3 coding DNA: TGTGCCAGCAGTTACCCGGTTTGGCGGACCGGGGAGCTGTTTTTT.

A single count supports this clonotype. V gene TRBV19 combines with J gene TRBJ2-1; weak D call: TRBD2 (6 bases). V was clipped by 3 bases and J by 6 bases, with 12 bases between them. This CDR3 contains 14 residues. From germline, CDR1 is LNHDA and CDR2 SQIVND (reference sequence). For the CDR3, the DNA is TGTGCCAGTAGTATCTGGGGACTCCCCAATGAGCAGTTCTTC. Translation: CASSIWGLPNEQFF.

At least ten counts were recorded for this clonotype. The CDR3 loop is CASIRGSGANVLTF. The CDR3 coding sequence is TGTGCCAGCATCCGGGGGTCTGGGGCCAACGTCCTGACTTTC. This sequence joins TRBV6-2 or TRBV6-3 and TRBJ2-6; weak D call: TRBD2 (6 bases). The length of the CDR3 is 14 residues. CDR1 MNHEY and CDR2 SVGEGT come from the germline V gene. The V gene lost 7 bases and the J gene lost 1 base, with 8 bases spanning the gap.

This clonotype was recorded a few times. The CDR3 coding sequence is TGCAGCGTTGGGACAGGGGGCGAGCATGGCTACACCTTC. Protein product: CSVGTGGEHGYTF. The rearrangement joins TRBV29-1 to TRBJ1-2; 11 bases line up with TRBD1. Germline loops: CDR1 SQVTM, CDR2 ANQGSEA. Trimming cost V 4 bases and J 6 bases; bases outside gene matches: 4. This CDR3 spans 13 amino acids.

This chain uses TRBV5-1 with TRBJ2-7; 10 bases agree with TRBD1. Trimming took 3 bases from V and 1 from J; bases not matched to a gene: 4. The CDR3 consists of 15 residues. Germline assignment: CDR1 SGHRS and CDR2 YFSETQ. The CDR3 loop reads CASSSADRGSYEQYF. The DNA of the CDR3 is TGCGCCAGCAGCTCAGCGGACAGGGGGTCCTACGAGCAGTACTTC.

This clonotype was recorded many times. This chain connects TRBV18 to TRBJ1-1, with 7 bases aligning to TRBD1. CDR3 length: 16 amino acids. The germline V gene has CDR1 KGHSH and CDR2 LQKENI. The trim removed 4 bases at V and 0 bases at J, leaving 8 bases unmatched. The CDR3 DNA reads TGTGCCAGCTCACGAGGACAGGCCTCAATGAACACTGAAGCTTTCTTT. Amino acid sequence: CASSRGQASMNTEAFF.

CDR3 DNA: TGTGCCAGCAGTTTCTCCAGGGCCTACGAGCAGTACTTC. Amino acid sequence: CASSFSRAYEQYF. This chain joins TRBV12-3 or TRBV12-4 and TRBJ2-7; weak D call: TRBD1 (5 bases). Trimming shortened V by 3 bases and J by 2 bases, and 8 bases separated the two germline ends. This CDR3 contains 13 residues.

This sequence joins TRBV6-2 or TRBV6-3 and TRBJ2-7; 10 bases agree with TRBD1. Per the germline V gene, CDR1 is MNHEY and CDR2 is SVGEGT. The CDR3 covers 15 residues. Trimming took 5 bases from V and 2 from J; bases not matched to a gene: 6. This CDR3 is CASSNLDRGAYEQYF. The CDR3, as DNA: TGTGCCAGCAGTAACCTGGACAGGGGGGCCTACGAGCAGTACTTC.

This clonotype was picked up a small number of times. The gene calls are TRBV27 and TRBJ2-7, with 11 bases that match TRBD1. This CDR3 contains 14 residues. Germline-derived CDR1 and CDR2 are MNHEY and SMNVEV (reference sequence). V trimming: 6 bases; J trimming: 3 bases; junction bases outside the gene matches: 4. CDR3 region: CASRGTGGNYEQYF. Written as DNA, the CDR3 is TGTGCCAGCAGGGGGACAGGGGGTAACTACGAGCAGTACTTC.

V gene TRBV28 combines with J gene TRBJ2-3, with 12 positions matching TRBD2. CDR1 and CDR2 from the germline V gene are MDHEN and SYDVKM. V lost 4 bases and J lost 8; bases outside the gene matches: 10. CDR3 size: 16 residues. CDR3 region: CASSSRTSGVLGTQYF. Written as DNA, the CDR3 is TGTGCCAGCAGTTCCCGGACTAGCGGGGTCCTTGGTACGCAGTATTTT.

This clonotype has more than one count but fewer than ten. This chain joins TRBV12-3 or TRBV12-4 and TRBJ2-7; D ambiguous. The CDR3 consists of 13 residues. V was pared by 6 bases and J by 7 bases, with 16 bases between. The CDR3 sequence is CASSSQEFGEQYF. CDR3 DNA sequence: TGTGCCAGCAGCTCCCAAGAGTTCGGGGAGCAGTACTTC.

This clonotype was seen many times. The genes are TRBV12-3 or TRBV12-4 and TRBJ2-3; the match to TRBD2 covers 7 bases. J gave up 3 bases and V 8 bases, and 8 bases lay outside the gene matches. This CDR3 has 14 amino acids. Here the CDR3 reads CASHTQGGTDTQYF. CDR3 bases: TGTGCCAGCCACACCCAGGGAGGGACAGATACGCAGTATTTT.

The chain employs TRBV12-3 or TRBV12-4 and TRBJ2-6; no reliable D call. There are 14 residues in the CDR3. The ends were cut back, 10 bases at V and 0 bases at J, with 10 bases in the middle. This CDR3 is CATTGSSGANVLTF. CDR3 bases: TGTGCCACCACCGGTAGCTCTGGGGCCAACGTCCTGACTTTC.

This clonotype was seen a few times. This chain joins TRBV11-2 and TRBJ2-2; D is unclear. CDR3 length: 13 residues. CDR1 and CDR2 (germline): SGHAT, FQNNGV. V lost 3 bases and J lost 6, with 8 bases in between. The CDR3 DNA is TGTGCCAGCAGCTTGGGCGAACCCGGGGAGCTGTTTTTT. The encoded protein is CASSLGEPGELFF.

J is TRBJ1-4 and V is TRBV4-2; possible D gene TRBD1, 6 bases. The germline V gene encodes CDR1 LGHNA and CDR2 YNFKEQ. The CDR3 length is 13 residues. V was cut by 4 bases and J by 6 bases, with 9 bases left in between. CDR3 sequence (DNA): TGTGCCAGCAGCCGGAACAGGGATGAAAAACTGTTTTTT. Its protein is CASSRNRDEKLFF.

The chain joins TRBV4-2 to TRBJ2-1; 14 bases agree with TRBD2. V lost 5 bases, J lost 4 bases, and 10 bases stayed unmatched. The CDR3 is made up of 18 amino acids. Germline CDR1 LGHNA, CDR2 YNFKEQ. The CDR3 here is CASSMTSGGAPGYNEQFF. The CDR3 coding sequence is TGTGCCAGCAGCATGACTAGCGGGGGGGCGCCTGGTTACAATGAGCAGTTCTTC.

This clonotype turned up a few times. CDR3 DNA sequence: TGTGCCAGCAGTTCCAACGGACCCACGAATACGCAGTATTTT. This encodes CASSSNGPTNTQYF. The chain links TRBV6-2 or TRBV6-3 to TRBJ2-3, with D hard to call. The CDR3 length is 14 residues. CDR1 is MNHEY, CDR2 SVGEGT, per germline. V lost 4 bases and J lost 7, with 15 bases in between.

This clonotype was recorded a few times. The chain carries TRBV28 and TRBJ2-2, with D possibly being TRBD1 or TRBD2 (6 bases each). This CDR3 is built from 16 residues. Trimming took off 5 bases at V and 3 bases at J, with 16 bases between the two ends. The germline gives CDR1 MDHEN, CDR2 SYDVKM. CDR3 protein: CASSLWGARDTGELFF. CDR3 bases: TGTGCCAGCAGTCTGTGGGGGGCACGGGACACCGGGGAGCTGTTTTTT.

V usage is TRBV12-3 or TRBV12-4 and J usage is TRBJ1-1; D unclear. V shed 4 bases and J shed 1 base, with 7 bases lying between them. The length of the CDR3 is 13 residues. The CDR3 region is CASSSDQNTEAFF. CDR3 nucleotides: TGTGCCAGCAGTTCTGACCAGAACACTGAAGCTTTCTTT.

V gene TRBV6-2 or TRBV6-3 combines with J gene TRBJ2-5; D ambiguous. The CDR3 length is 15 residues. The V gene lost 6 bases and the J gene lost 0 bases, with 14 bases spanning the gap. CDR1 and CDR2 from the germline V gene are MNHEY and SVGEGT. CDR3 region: CASSDTIRYQETQYF. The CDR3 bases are TGTGCCAGCAGCGACACAATACGTTACCAAGAGACCCAGTACTTC.

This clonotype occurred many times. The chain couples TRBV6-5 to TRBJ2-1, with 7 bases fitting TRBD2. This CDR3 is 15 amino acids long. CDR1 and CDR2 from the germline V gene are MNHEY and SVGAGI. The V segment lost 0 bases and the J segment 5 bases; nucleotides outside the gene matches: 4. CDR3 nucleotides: TGTGCCAGCAGTTACTCGAGGACTAGAAACAATGAGCAGTTCTTC. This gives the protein CASSYSRTRNNEQFF.

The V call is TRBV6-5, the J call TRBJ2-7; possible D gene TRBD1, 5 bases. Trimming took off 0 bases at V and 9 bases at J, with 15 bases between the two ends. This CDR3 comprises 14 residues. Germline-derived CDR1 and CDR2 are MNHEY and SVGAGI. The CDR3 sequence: CASSYSTLRAGQYF. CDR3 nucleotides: TGTGCCAGCAGTTACTCGACGCTCAGGGCCGGGCAGTACTTC.